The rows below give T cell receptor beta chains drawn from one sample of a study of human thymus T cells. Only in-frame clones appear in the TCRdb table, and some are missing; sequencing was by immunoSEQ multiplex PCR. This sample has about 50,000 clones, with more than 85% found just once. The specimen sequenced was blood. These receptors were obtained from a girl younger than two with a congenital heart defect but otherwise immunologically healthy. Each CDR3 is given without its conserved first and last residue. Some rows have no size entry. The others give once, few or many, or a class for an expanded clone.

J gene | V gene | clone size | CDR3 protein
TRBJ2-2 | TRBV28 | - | ASKEFLTGELF
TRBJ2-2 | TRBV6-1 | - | ASSEARGTGPGELF
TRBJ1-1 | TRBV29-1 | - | SVTLWDTEAF
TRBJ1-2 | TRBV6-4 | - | ASSLEFGTGLGYT
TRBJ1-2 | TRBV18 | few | ASSPGVGYGYT
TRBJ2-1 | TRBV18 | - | ASSPELEVVNEQF
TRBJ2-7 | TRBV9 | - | DSWSAQWEQY
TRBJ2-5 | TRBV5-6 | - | ASSLLAGAESRYQETQY
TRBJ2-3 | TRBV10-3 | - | AISEGWVSTDTQY
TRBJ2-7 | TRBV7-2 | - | ASSSDRTYEQY
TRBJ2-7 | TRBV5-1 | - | ASSLLGIHEQY
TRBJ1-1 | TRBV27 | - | ASTQRGIMNTEAF
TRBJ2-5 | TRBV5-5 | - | ASSLVRVGETQY
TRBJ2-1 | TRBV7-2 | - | ASSLGTGSYNEQF
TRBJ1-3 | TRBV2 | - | ASKSFITAGNTIY
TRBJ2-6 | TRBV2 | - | ASRSGGIHSGANVLT
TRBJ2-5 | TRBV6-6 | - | ASTRPGTRQETQY
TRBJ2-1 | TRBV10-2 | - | ASSGGGLAGRTFLSSYNEQF
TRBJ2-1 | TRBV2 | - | ASSEPTLYSGRDNEQF
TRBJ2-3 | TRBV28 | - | ASSFGYITSTDTQY
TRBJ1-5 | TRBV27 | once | ASRGTGSNQPQH
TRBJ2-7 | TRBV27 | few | ASSLRRPYNEQY